The text below deals with one T cell receptor (beta chain). V lost 3 bases and J lost 0, with 3 bases in between. Per the germline V gene, CDR1 is SGHAT and CDR2 is FQNNGV. This CDR3 spans 13 amino acids. This entry is derived from a study of control samples from healthy donors and cancer patients. The method was immunoSEQ multiplex PCR; TCRdb's version includes in-frame clones alone and lacks a portion of them. The table includes over 200,000 clones, approximately 80% detected once. This TCR derives from a woman in her sixties or seventies with lung cancer. Sequencing used PBMCs. The chain links TRBV11-2 to TRBJ1-5; D not resolved. The chain's CDR3 is CASSLNSNQPQHF. CDR3 nucleotides: TGTGCCAGCAGCTTGAATAGCAATCAGCCCCAGCATTTT.